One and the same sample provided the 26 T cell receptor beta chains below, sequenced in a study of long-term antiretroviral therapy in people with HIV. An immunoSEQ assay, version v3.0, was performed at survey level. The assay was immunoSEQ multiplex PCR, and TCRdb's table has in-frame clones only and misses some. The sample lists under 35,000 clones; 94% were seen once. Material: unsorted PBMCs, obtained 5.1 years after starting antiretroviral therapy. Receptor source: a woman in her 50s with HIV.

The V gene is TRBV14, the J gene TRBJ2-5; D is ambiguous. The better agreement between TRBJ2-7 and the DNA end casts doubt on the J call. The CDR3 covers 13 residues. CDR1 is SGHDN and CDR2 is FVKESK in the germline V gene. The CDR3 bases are TGTGCCAGCAGCCAATTTCGAAAGGACGAGCAGTACTTC. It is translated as CASSQFRKDEQYF.

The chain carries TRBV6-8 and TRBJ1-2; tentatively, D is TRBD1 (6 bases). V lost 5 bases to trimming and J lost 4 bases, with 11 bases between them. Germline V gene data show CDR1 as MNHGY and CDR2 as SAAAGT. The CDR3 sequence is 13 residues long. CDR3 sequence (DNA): TGTGCCAGCAGTCAACAGGGTCCCTATGGCTACACCTTC. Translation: CASSQQGPYGYTF.

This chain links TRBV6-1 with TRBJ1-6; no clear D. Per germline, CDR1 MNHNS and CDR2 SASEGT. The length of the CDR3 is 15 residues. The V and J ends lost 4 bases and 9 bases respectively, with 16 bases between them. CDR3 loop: CASSAASLGGSPLHF. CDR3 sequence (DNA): TGTGCCAGCAGTGCCGCCTCCCTAGGAGGTTCACCCCTCCACTTT.

The CDR3 coding sequence is TGTGCCAGCAGCTTAGAGGGCACAGCGAACTATGGCTACACCTTC. It yields the protein CASSLEGTANYGYTF. The rearrangement joins TRBV7-2 to TRBJ1-2; no clear D. Looked up from germline, CDR1 is SGHTA and CDR2 is FQGNSA. Trimming left V 1 base short and J 2 bases short, with 11 bases between. This CDR3 has 15 residues. Using reference TRBV7-2 and TRBJ1-2 for the parts outside the CDR3, the full variable domain is GAGVSQSPSNKVTEKGKDVELRCDPISGHTALYWYRQSLGQGLEFLIYFQGNSAPDKSGLPSDRFSAERTGGSVSTLTIQRTQQEDSAVYLCASSLEGTANYGYTFGSGTRLTVV.

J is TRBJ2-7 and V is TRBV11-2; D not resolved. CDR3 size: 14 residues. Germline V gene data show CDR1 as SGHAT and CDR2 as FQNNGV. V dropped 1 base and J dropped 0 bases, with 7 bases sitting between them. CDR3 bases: TGTGCCAGCAGCTTAGGAAAAACCTCCTACGAGCAGTACTTC. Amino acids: CASSLGKTSYEQYF.

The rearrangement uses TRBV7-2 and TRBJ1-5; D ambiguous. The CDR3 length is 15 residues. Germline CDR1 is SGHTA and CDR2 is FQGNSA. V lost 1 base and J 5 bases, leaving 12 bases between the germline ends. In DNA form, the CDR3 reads TGTGCCAGCAGCTTAGAAAGGCGTGGGGATCAGCCCCAGCATTTT. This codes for CASSLERRGDQPQHF.

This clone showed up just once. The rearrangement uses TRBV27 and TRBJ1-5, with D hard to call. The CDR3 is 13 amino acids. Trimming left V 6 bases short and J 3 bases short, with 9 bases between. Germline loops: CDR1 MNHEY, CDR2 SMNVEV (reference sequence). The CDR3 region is CASSPGFNQPQHF. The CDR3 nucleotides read TGTGCCAGCAGCCCGGGATTCAATCAGCCCCAGCATTTT.

The CDR3 DNA reads TGTGCCAGCAGTCCCCGGACGGGGTCCTCCTACGAGCAGTACTTC. Its translation is CASSPRTGSSYEQYF. The J gene is TRBJ2-7, the V gene TRBV6-1; D may be TRBD2 (5 bases). The CDR3 sequence is 15 residues long. Deletions cut 5 bases from V and 0 bases from J, with 14 bases between. Germline loops: CDR1 MNHNS, CDR2 SASEGT.

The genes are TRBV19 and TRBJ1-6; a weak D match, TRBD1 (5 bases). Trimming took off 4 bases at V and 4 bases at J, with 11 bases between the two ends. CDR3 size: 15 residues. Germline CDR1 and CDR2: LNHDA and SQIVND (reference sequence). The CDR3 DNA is TGTGCCAGTAGTACCGGGACGGGGTATAATTCACCCCTCCACTTT. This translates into CASSTGTGYNSPLHF.

The DNA for the CDR3 is TGTGCCAGCAACGATAAGGGCAGCTCTGGGGCCAACGTCCTGACTTTC. Translating it yields CASNDKGSSGANVLTF. The J gene is TRBJ2-6, the V gene TRBV6-6; D gene unclear. The CDR3 covers 16 residues. Trimming pared 7 bases from V and 0 bases from J, leaving 13 bases between. Germline loops: CDR1 MNHNY, CDR2 SVGAGI (reference sequence).

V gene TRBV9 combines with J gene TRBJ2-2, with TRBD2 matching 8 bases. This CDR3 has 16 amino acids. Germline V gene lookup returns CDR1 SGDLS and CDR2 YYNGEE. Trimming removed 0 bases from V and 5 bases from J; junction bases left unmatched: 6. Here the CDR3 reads CASSVVPSGGTGELFF. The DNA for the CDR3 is TGTGCCAGCAGCGTAGTTCCCAGCGGGGGAACCGGGGAGCTGTTTTTT.

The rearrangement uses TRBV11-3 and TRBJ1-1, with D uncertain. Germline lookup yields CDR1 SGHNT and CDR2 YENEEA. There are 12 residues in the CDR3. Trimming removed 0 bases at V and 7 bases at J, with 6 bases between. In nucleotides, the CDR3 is TGTGCCAGCAGCTTAGATGAGGGTGAAGCTTTCTTT. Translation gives CASSLDEGEAFF.

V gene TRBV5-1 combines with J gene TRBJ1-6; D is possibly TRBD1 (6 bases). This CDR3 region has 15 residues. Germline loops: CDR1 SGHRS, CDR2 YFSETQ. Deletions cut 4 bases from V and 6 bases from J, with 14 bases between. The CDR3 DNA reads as TGCGCCAGCAGCGGGACCGGGACAAGTAATTCACCCCTCCACTTT. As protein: CASSGTGTSNSPLHF.

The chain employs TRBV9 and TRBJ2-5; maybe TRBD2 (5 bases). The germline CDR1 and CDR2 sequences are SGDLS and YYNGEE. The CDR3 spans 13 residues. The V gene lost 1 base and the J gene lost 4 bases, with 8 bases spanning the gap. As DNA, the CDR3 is TGTGCCAGCAGCGTATACGGGGTAGAGACCCAGTACTTC. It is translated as CASSVYGVETQYF.

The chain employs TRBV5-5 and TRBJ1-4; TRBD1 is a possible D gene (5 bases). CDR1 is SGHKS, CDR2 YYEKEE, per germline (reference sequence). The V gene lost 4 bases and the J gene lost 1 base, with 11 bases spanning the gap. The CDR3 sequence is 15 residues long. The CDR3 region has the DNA TGTGCCAGCAGCCAGGAGGGGATAACTAATGAAAAACTGTTTTTT. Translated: CASSQEGITNEKLFF.

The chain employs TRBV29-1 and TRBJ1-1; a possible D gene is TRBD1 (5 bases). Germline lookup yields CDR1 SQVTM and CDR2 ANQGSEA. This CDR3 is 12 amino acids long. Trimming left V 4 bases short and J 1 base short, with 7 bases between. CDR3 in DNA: TGCAGCGTTGCAGGACAGAACACTGAAGCTTTCTTT. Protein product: CSVAGQNTEAFF.

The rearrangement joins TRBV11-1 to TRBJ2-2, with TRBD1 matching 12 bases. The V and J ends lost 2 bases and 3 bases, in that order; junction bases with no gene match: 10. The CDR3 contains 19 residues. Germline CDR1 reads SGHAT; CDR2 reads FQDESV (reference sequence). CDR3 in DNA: TGTGCCAGCAGCTTACTGGGACAGGGGGCGCTGGGAGACACCGGGGAGCTGTTTTTT. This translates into CASSLLGQGALGDTGELFF.

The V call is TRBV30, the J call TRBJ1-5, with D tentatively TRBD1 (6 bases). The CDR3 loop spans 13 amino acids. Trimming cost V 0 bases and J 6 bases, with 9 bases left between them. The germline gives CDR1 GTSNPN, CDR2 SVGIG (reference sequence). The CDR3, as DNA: TGTGCCTGGAGTGTCGCAGGGGCTCAGCCCCAGCATTTT. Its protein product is CAWSVAGAQPQHF.

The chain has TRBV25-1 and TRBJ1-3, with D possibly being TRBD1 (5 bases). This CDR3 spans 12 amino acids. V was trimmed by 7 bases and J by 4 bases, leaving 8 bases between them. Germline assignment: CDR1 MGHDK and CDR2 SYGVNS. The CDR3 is CASTGDGNTIYF. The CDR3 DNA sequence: TGTGCCAGCACCGGGGACGGAAACACCATATATTTT.

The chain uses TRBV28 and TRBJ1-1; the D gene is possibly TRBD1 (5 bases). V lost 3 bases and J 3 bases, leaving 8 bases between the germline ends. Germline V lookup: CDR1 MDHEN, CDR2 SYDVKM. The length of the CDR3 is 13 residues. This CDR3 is CASSFWGDTEAFF. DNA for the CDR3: TGTGCCAGCAGTTTTTGGGGGGACACTGAAGCTTTCTTT.

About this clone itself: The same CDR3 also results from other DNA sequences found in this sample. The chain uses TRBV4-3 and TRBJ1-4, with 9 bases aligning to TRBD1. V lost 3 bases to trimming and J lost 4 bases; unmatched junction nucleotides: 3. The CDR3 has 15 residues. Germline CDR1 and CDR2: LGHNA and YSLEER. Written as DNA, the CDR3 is TGCGCCAGCAGCCAGGAGGGACAGGGTAATGAAAAACTGTTTTTT. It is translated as CASSQEGQGNEKLFF.

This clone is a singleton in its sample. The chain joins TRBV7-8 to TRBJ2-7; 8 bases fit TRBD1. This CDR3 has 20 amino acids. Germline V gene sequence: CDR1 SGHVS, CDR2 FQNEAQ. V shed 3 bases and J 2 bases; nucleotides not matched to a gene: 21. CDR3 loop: CASSLSVGQGQRKLAYEQYF. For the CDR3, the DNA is TGTGCCAGCAGCTTGAGCGTTGGACAGGGACAACGAAAACTTGCCTACGAGCAGTACTTC. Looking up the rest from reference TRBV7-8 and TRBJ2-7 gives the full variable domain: GAGVSQSPRYKVAKRGQDVALRCDPISGHVSLFWYQQALGQGPEFLTYFQNEAQLDKSGLPSDRFFAERPEGSVSTLKIQRTQQEDSAVYLCASSLSVGQGQRKLAYEQYFGPGTRLTVT.

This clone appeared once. CDR3 amino acids: CASSPSRRVLGYNEQFF. CDR3 sequence (DNA): TGTGCCAGCAGCCCCTCTCGACGGGTACTGGGCTACAATGAGCAGTTCTTC. This chain connects TRBV7-2 to TRBJ2-1; D unclear. V dropped 5 bases and J dropped 3 bases, with 20 bases sitting between them. This CDR3 has 17 residues. The germline CDR1 and CDR2 sequences are SGHTA and FQGNSA.

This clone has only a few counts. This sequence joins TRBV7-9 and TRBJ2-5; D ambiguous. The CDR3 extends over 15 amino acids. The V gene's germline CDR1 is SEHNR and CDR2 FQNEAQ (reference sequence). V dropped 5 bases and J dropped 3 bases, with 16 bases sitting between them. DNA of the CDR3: TGTGCCAGCAGCAGTGACCAGCGCCTGAAAGAGACCCAGTACTTC. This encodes CASSSDQRLKETQYF.

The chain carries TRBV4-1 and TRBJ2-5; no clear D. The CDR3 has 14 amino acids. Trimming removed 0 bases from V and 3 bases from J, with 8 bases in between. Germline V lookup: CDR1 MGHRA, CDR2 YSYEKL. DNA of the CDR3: TGCGCCAGCAGCCAAGATCTCAGAAAAGAGACCCAGTACTTC. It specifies CASSQDLRKETQYF.

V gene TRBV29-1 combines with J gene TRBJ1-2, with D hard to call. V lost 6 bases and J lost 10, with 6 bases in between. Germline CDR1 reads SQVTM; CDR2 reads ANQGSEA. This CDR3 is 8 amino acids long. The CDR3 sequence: CSVGDYTF. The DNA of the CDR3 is TGCAGCGTAGGAGACTACACCTTC.